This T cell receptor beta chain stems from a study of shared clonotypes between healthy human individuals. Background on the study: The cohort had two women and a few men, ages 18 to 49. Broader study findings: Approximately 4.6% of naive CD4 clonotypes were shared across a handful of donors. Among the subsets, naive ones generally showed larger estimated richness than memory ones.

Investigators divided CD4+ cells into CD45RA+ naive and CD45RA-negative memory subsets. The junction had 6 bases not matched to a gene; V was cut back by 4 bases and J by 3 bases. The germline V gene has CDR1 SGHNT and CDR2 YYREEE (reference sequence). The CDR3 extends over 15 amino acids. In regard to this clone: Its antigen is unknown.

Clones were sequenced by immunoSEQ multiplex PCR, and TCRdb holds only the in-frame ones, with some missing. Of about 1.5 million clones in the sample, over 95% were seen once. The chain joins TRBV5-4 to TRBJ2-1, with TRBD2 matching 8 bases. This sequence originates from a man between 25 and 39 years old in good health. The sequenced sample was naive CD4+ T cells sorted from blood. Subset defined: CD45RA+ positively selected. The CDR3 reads CASSREGRYYNEQFF. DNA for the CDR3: TGTGCCAGCAGCCGGGAGGGGCGCTACTACAATGAGCAGTTCTTC.